The entry that follows covers one TCR beta chain sequence. Antigen specificity is unknown. Trimming at V came to 4 bases and at J to 2 bases, leaving 1 base not matched to a gene. CDR1 SGHTA and CDR2 FQGNSA come from the germline V gene. CDR3 length: 13 amino acids. This sample is part of a study of cytomegalovirus exposure and HLA in healthy donors. General study points: In a later analysis, TCR beta V- and J-gene trimming was associated with a missense DCLRE1C variant. Another analysis was done later, and it associated more than 15,000 TCR beta sequences with HLA alleles at 0.05 false discovery rate.

Amplification used 60 Vbeta primers and 13 Jbeta primers. The assay was immunoSEQ multiplex PCR, and TCRdb's table has in-frame clones only and misses some. The table records 160,000 or so clones, 65% to 90% of them present only once. Sequences were obtained from PBMCs. The chain is built from TRBV7-2 and TRBJ2-5; 7 bases agree with TRBD1. The source is a man aged 45 to 65 in good health and CMV-seropositive. For the CDR3, the DNA is TGTGCCAGCAGCTCGACAGGGCAAGAGACCCAGTACTTC. Its translation is CASSSTGQETQYF.